Given below is one T cell receptor (beta chain) in context. The sample originates from a study of human T cells and chemical hapten exposure. CDR1 MNHEY and CDR2 SVGEGT come from the germline V gene. CDR3 length: 16 residues. Trimming pared 7 bases from V and 4 bases from J, leaving 23 bases between. Indicated time point: patch test 3, about 24 weeks after DPC sensitization. Treatment indicated: therapeutic diphenylcyclopropenone sensitization with weekly scalp DPC. TCRdb analysed the RACE reads with MiXCR anew, one entry per CDR3 protein. The sample comprises roughly 84,000 distinct CDR3 sequences, 10% to 13% of which are singletons, and roughly 3.7% rests with the top ten.

The TCR was taken from a woman aged 50 to 60 with alopecia areata. Some clones in this sample may be carry-over from other donors' samples. The V call is TRBV6-2 or TRBV6-3, the J call TRBJ2-7, with D perhaps TRBD1 or TRBD2 (5 bases each). Specimen: whole blood, collected in connection with sensitization to the hapten diphenylcyclopropenone (DPC). The CDR3 reads CASTTPGTAVGYEQYF. CDR3 sequence (DNA): TGTGCCAGCACGACTCCCGGGACCGCTGTGGGGTACGAGCAGTACTTC.